Presented here are 29 T cell receptor beta chains from one specimen sequenced in a study of shared clonotypes between healthy human individuals. Generated by immunoSEQ multiplex PCR, the TCRdb table keeps only in-frame clones and is missing some. This table has some 1.5 million clones, roughly 96% appearing once. Source material: naive CD4+ T cells sorted from blood. Subset in this sample: CD45RA+ positively selected. The receptors derive from a man aged 25 to 40 in good health.

The chain employs TRBV19 and TRBJ1-5; 7 nucleotides line up with TRBD1. The CDR3 sequence is 16 residues long. In germline, CDR1 is LNHDA, CDR2 SQIVND (reference sequence). After removal of 6 bases from V and 16 bases from J, the junction contained 24 bases not matched to a gene. CDR3 nucleotide sequence: TGTGCCAGTAGAACCATACTCGCAGGATGGACAGGTTTTATCCATTTT. This gives the protein CASRTILAGWTGFIHF. The variable domain in full, with the rest retrieved from reference TRBV19 and TRBJ1-5, is DGGITQSPKYLFRKEGQNVTLSCEQNLNHDAMYWYRQDPGQGLRLIYYSQIVNDFQKGDIAEGYSVSREKKESFPLTVTSAQKNPTAFYLCASRTILAGWTGFIHFGDGTRLSIL.

The V call is TRBV9, the J call TRBJ1-5; 8 bases agree with TRBD1. Trimming cost V 3 bases and J 3 bases; bases outside gene matches: 11. Germline V gives CDR1 SGDLS, CDR2 YYNGEE. CDR3 size: 17 residues. CDR3 in DNA: TGTGCCAGCAGCGCCGGACAGGGCTTATTGTCCAATCAGCCCCAGCATTTT. Its protein is CASSAGQGLLSNQPQHF.

The V call is TRBV19, the J call TRBJ2-6, with a weak D call TRBD1 (6 bases). V was shortened by 7 bases and J by 0 bases, with 19 bases between the two germline ends. CDR1 is LNHDA, CDR2 SQIVND, per germline (reference sequence). The length of the CDR3 is 18 residues. The CDR3 is CASTFMGAPASGANVLTF. The CDR3 nucleotides read TGTGCCAGTACCTTCATGGGGGCACCCGCCTCTGGGGCCAACGTCCTGACTTTC.

CDR3 DNA: TGTGCCAGCAGCTCTCCGTTCGGATCCACAGATACGCAGTATTTT. This gives the protein CASSSPFGSTDTQYF. V gene TRBV9 combines with J gene TRBJ2-3; unclear D gene. Trimming pared 4 bases from V and 2 bases from J, leaving 14 bases between. There are 15 residues in the CDR3. From germline, CDR1 is SGDLS and CDR2 YYNGEE.

The rearrangement links TRBV5-1 to TRBJ2-2; 7 bases line up with TRBD1. The CDR3 has 19 amino acids. CDR1 is SGHRS, CDR2 YFSETQ, per germline. The V gene end was trimmed by 4 bases and the J gene end by 7 bases; junction bases not matched to a gene: 22. DNA of the CDR3: TGCGCCAGCAGCCCCGTTATCCCGGGACAGAAAGAGGGTGACGGGGAGCTGTTTTTT. This translates into CASSPVIPGQKEGDGELFF.

This chain links TRBV10-3 with TRBJ1-5, with 7 bases matching TRBD1. Germline trimming cut 3 bases from V and 0 bases from J; bases unmatched to any gene: 5. The CDR3 totals 16 residues. CDR1 is ENHRY and CDR2 is SYGVKD in the germline V gene. CDR3 DNA sequence: TGTGCCATCAGTGACTCTACAGGGGTTAGCAATCAGCCCCAGCATTTT. This encodes CAISDSTGVSNQPQHF.

The J gene is TRBJ2-1, the V gene TRBV6-4, with 10 bases that match TRBD2. V gave up 5 bases and J gave up 4 bases; unmatched junction bases: 8. CDR3 length equals 16 residues. Germline V lookup: CDR1 MRHNA, CDR2 SNTAGT. The CDR3 nucleotides are TGTGCCAGCAGTAGGGGAGCGGGAGGGTGGTACAATGAGCAGTTCTTC. The encoded protein is CASSRGAGGWYNEQFF.

The chain is built from TRBV27 and TRBJ2-3; D is unresolved. CDR3 length: 16 residues. In germline, CDR1 is MNHEY, CDR2 SMNVEV (reference sequence). Trimming stripped 8 bases from V and 3 bases from J, with 21 bases between. CDR3 residues: CASASGRSAGTDTQYF. CDR3 bases: TGTGCCAGCGCAAGTGGTAGGTCGGCAGGAACAGATACGCAGTATTTT.

V is TRBV4-1 and J is TRBJ1-4; tentatively, D is TRBD1 (6 bases). The V end was cut by 0 bases, the J end by 8 bases, with 19 bases between. Germline V lookup: CDR1 MGHRA, CDR2 YSYEKL. There are 17 residues in the CDR3. The CDR3 DNA sequence: TGCGCCAGCAGCCAAGATGGGGGTACAGGGTTGGGGGAAAAACTGTTTTTT. Protein sequence: CASSQDGGTGLGEKLFF.

This clone was counted once. The V and J genes are TRBV7-2 and TRBJ2-7, with 7 bases that match TRBD1. The CDR3 consists of 14 residues. Germline V gene sequence: CDR1 SGHTA, CDR2 FQGNSA. V gave up 7 bases and J gave up 2 bases; unmatched junction bases: 8. In DNA form, the CDR3 reads TGTGCCAGCAAACAGGGACAGTTAGCCTACGAGCAGTACTTC. This codes for CASKQGQLAYEQYF.

The chain couples TRBV9 to TRBJ2-7, with D possibly being TRBD1 (5 bases). The V end lost 3 bases, the J end lost 5 bases, and 18 bases lay between the germline ends. This CDR3 is 15 amino acids long. From germline, CDR1 is SGDLS and CDR2 YYNGEE. The CDR3: CASSGQPGLGHEQYF. The CDR3 nucleotides read TGTGCCAGCAGCGGCCAACCAGGGCTGGGGCACGAGCAGTACTTC.

The V call is TRBV7-2, the J call TRBJ2-7, with no clear D. Trimming removed 4 bases at V and 6 bases at J, with 13 bases between. This CDR3 comprises 13 residues. Looked up from germline, CDR1 is SGHTA and CDR2 is FQGNSA. CDR3 sequence: CASSSQLGLEQYF. The DNA for the CDR3 is TGTGCCAGCAGCTCGCAGTTGGGCCTCGAGCAGTACTTC. The full variable domain, in which reference TRBV7-2 and TRBJ2-7 provide the parts outside the CDR3, is GAGVSQSPSNKVTEKGKDVELRCDPISGHTALYWYRQSLGQGLEFLIYFQGNSAPDKSGLPSDRFSAERTGGSVSTLTIQRTQQEDSAVYLCASSSQLGLEQYFGPGTRLTVT.

V gene TRBV19 combines with J gene TRBJ1-5; weak D call: TRBD1 (6 bases). Germline V gives CDR1 LNHDA, CDR2 SQIVND (reference sequence). The CDR3 has 17 amino acids. V dropped 4 bases and J dropped 2 bases, with 18 bases sitting between them. The CDR3 region has the DNA TGTGCCAGTAGTACCCTAGCACAGGGCCGGGGCAATCAGCCCCAGCATTTT. It yields the protein CASSTLAQGRGNQPQHF.

V usage is TRBV5-6 and J usage is TRBJ2-3; D is possibly TRBD2 (6 bases). The V gene lost 5 bases and the J gene lost 4 bases, with 11 bases spanning the gap. This CDR3 region has 13 residues. Germline V gene lookup returns CDR1 SGHDT and CDR2 YYEEEE. Here the CDR3 reads CASRDRRADTQYF. The CDR3 region has the DNA TGTGCCAGCAGAGATCGGAGGGCAGATACGCAGTATTTT.

This chain links TRBV28 with TRBJ1-1, with 8 bases lining up with TRBD1. Germline CDR1 reads MDHEN; CDR2 reads SYDVKM. V gave up 5 bases and J gave up 7 bases; unmatched junction bases: 15. The CDR3 loop spans 16 amino acids. CDR3 region: CASSGTGGEHPNEAFF. CDR3 DNA: TGTGCCAGCAGTGGGACAGGCGGCGAACACCCGAATGAAGCTTTCTTT.

The chain uses TRBV12-5 and TRBJ2-3; 8 nucleotides align to TRBD1. Per the germline V gene, CDR1 is LGHNT and CDR2 is FRNRAP. The length of the CDR3 is 14 residues. V shed 6 bases and J 2 bases; nucleotides not matched to a gene: 4. CDR3 DNA sequence: TGTGCTAGTGGGGACAGGGCCCCCACAGATACGCAGTATTTT. It is translated as CASGDRAPTDTQYF.

The chain carries TRBV7-6 and TRBJ1-5; TRBD1 matches 10 bases. J lost 6 bases, V lost 5 bases, and 7 bases had no gene match. The CDR3 extends over 15 amino acids. Germline V lookup: CDR1 SGHVS, CDR2 FNYEAQ. DNA for the CDR3: TGTGCCAGCAGCCGAGGACAGGGGGTGCGTCAGCCCCAGCATTTT. It translates to CASSRGQGVRQPQHF.

V and J are TRBV7-2 and TRBJ1-1, with 7 bases matching TRBD1. Germline values: CDR1 SGHTA, CDR2 FQGNSA. V lost 5 bases to trimming and J lost 1 base; unmatched junction nucleotides: 7. The CDR3 extends over 15 amino acids. The DNA for the CDR3 is TGTGCCAGCAGCATGACAGGGTTTCGGAACACTGAAGCTTTCTTT. Encoded protein: CASSMTGFRNTEAFF.

This chain uses TRBV7-2 with TRBJ1-2; D gene ambiguous. The ends were cut back, 5 bases at V and 4 bases at J, with 11 bases in the middle. There are 13 residues in the CDR3. Germline assignment: CDR1 SGHTA and CDR2 FQGNSA. The CDR3 DNA sequence: TGTGCCAGCAGCGAAGGGAGTACCTATGGCTACACCTTC. Its translation: CASSEGSTYGYTF.

The chain carries TRBV28 and TRBJ1-4, with 7 bases aligning to TRBD1. The junction had 14 bases not matched to a gene; V was cut back by 6 bases and J by 4 bases. CDR3 size: 17 residues. Germline V gives CDR1 MDHEN, CDR2 SYDVKM. The CDR3 bases are TGTGCCAGCAGACCACCTCCGGACAGGCTAATTAATGAAAAACTGTTTTTT. This sequence encodes CASRPPPDRLINEKLFF.

This rearrangement joins TRBV27 to TRBJ1-5; 10 positions match TRBD1. Germline CDR1 MNHEY, CDR2 SMNVEV (reference sequence). V trimming: 4 bases; J trimming: 3 bases; junction bases outside the gene matches: 6. This CDR3 region has 16 residues. CDR3 coding DNA: TGTGCCAGCAGTTCGACAGGGGGCCCTCTCAATCAGCCCCAGCATTTT. This sequence encodes CASSSTGGPLNQPQHF.

The rearrangement joins TRBV28 to TRBJ2-7; D may be TRBD1 (6 bases). Germline CDR1 MDHEN, CDR2 SYDVKM. V shed 1 base and J shed 1 base, with 11 bases lying between them. The CDR3 totals 15 residues. The CDR3 region has the DNA TGTGCCAGCAGTTTATCAGGGGTGCAGTCCTACGAGCAGTACTTC. This translates into CASSLSGVQSYEQYF.

The J gene is TRBJ2-6, the V gene TRBV11-2; no definite D call. CDR3 length equals 13 residues. CDR1 is SGHAT, CDR2 FQNNGV, per germline. Deletions cut 7 bases from V and 4 bases from J, with 8 bases between. CDR3 amino acids: CASTFPGANVLTF. CDR3 DNA sequence: TGTGCCAGCACCTTCCCCGGGGCCAACGTCCTGACTTTC.

The chain uses TRBV18 and TRBJ1-1, with D unresolved. CDR1 is KGHSH, CDR2 LQKENI, per germline. V gave up 3 bases and J gave up 4 bases, with 24 bases separating them. The CDR3 extends over 18 amino acids. The CDR3 loop is CASSPQRPSTSWGTEAFF. The CDR3 coding sequence is TGTGCCAGCTCACCCCAACGGCCCTCGACCAGCTGGGGCACTGAAGCTTTCTTT.

This chain uses TRBV27 with TRBJ1-2, with 9 nucleotides matching TRBD1. Germline V lookup: CDR1 MNHEY, CDR2 SMNVEV (reference sequence). J gave up 4 bases and V 5 bases, and 2 bases lay outside the gene matches. The CDR3 is 13 residues long. CDR3 DNA: TGTGCCAGCAGTGCGACAGGGGGCTATGGCTACACCTTC. Amino acids: CASSATGGYGYTF.

V and J are TRBV7-2 and TRBJ2-2; no firm D call. The CDR3 contains 15 residues. Germline V gene lookup returns CDR1 SGHTA and CDR2 FQGNSA. V was pared by 2 bases and J by 4 bases, with 11 bases between. CDR3 coding DNA: TGTGCCAGCAGCTTAAAACGGGCCGTCACCGGGGAGCTGTTTTTT. This encodes CASSLKRAVTGELFF.

The table lists this clone with a count of one. The chain has TRBV7-2 and TRBJ1-5, with D unresolved. V lost 3 bases and J 0 bases, leaving 15 bases between the germline ends. Germline V gives CDR1 SGHTA, CDR2 FQGNSA. The CDR3 has 17 residues. As DNA, the CDR3 is TGTGCCAGCAGCTTGCCATCCACCTTCTATAGCAATCAGCCCCAGCATTTT. Its translation: CASSLPSTFYSNQPQHF. Using reference TRBV7-2 and TRBJ1-5 for the parts outside the CDR3, the full variable domain is GAGVSQSPSNKVTEKGKDVELRCDPISGHTALYWYRQSLGQGLEFLIYFQGNSAPDKSGLPSDRFSAERTGGSVSTLTIQRTQQEDSAVYLCASSLPSTFYSNQPQHFGDGTRLSIL.

CDR3 DNA: TGTGCCAGCGCCGGAGGTCCCACCATATATTTT. Amino acids: CASAGGPTIYF. The chain joins TRBV28 to TRBJ1-3, with no clear D. This CDR3 is 11 amino acids long. Germline assignment: CDR1 MDHEN and CDR2 SYDVKM. Trimming removed 8 bases from V and 9 bases from J, with 11 bases in between.

This sequence joins TRBV5-1 and TRBJ2-2; 11 bases agree with TRBD2. Unmatched junction bases numbered 18, after V lost 1 base and J lost 4 bases. CDR1 is SGHRS and CDR2 is YFSETQ in the germline V gene. The CDR3 length is 21 residues. The CDR3 DNA is TGCGCCAGCAGCTTGCCAGGACGGATTAGCGGGAGGGCCCGCGGCACCGGGGAGCTGTTTTTT. This gives the protein CASSLPGRISGRARGTGELFF.